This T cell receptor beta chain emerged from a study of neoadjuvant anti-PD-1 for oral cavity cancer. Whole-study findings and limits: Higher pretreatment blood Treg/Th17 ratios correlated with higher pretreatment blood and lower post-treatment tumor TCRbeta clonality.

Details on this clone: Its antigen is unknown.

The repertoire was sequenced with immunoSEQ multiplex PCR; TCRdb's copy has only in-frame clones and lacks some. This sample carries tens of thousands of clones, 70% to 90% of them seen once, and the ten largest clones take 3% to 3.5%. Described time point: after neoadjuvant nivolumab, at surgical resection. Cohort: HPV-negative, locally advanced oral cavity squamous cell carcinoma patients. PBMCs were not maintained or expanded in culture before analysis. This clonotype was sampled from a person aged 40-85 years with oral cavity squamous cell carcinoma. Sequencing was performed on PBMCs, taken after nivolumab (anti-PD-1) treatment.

The CDR3 DNA reads as TGCGCCAGCAGCTTGGCAAATCAAAAGTTAGAGACCCAGTACTTC. Protein sequence: CASSLANQKLETQYF. This sequence joins TRBV5-1 and TRBJ2-5; D remains ambiguous. Germline V CDR1 and CDR2: SGHRS, YFSETQ. There are 15 residues in the CDR3. The germline V and J ends were trimmed by 0 bases and 4 bases, with 13 bases remaining between them.